This TCR beta chain was sequenced during a study of shared clonotypes between healthy human individuals. In the study overall: In total, the donors were two women and a few men aged 18 to 49. Regarding the study as a whole: Richness estimates generally favored naive over memory subsets. In several donors, about 5% of naive CD4 clonotypes appeared in common.

Assay execution took place at the deep level. The repertoire was sequenced with immunoSEQ multiplex PCR; TCRdb's copy has only in-frame clones and lacks some. The sample consists of under 2,500,000 clones, approximately 95% of them appearing once. V was pared by 5 bases and J by 4 bases, with 17 bases between. The CDR3 contains 15 residues. CDR1 and CDR2 (germline): LNHNV, YYDKDF (reference sequence). On this clone: The target antigen is unknown.

The clonotype comes from a man aged 18 to 29 in good health. The chain has TRBV15 and TRBJ1-2; D unclear. The sequenced sample was naive CD4+ T cells sorted from blood. Regarding subset: CD45RA+ positively selected. The CDR3 bases are TGTGCCACCAGCCCTCCGCGTGAGGGAGGCTATGGCTACACCTTC. It codes for CATSPPREGGYGYTF.